This T cell receptor (beta chain) originates from a study of T cell repertoires in cytomegalovirus infection. Looking at the study overall: Indicated by public TCR beta signatures were CMV infection and matching HLA type.

Study outcomes and limitations: Predominance within the ex vivo response was attributable to HLA-C-restricted CMV-specific TCR beta clonotypes.

Trimming took off 6 bases at V and 5 bases at J, with 17 bases between the two ends. The CDR3 loop spans 14 amino acids. In germline, CDR1 is PRHDT, CDR2 FYEKMQ (reference sequence). TCRdb re-called the reads through MiXCR, storing one row per CDR3 protein. Among hundreds of thousands of distinct CDR3 sequences listed, around 9.5% were seen once. This clonotype was seen only once. The target antigen is unknown. This may stem from a read error, because a much larger clone lies one nucleotide away. The specimen sequenced was PBMCs. The receptor's source is a human donor in good health (CMV status not recorded). Some clones in this sample may be carry-over from other donors' samples. The V call is TRBV13, the J call TRBJ2-7; possibly TRBD1 for D (6 bases). The CDR3 sequence is CASRFNHRAHEQYF. In nucleotides, the CDR3 is TGTGCCAGCAGATTTAACCACAGGGCACACGAGCAGTACTTC.